The source of this TCR beta chain is a study of cytomegalovirus exposure and HLA in healthy donors. The V gene's germline CDR1 is SGHAT and CDR2 FQNNGV. The CDR3 covers 14 residues. Trimming left V 5 bases short and J 4 bases short, with 11 bases between. Both 60 Vbeta primers and 13 Jbeta primers went into the PCR. Libraries were prepared by immunoSEQ multiplex PCR; TCRdb keeps only in-frame clonotypes and omits some of them. The sample gives fewer than 350,000 clones, roughly 89% of which show up once; more than 2% is in the top ten. The J gene is TRBJ1-4, the V gene TRBV11-2; D perhaps matches TRBD1 (5 bases). The clonotype originates from a woman aged 18-35 years in good health and CMV-seronegative. The sequenced material came from PBMCs. The CDR3 region has the DNA TGTGCCAGCAGCCTTGGGGGACTTAATGAAAAACTGTTTTTT. Its protein product is CASSLGGLNEKLFF.